The 22 T cell receptor beta chains below come from one sample, sequenced in a study of CD8 T cells in ankylosing spondylitis. TCRdb re-derived calls from the 5' RACE reads in MiXCR, one entry per CDR3 protein. The data contain 160,000 or so distinct CDR3 sequences, roughly 10% of them singletons. The sample taken for sequencing was blood, either unsorted or a sorted T cell fraction (not recorded which). The receptors were sampled from a female donor with ankylosing spondylitis or in good health (not recorded which).

The sample holds a few counts of this clonotype. The gene calls are TRBV28 and TRBJ2-7; 10 positions agree with TRBD2. In germline, CDR1 is MDHEN, CDR2 SYDVKM. After removal of 4 bases from V and 5 bases from J, the junction contained 5 bases not matched to a gene. The CDR3 extends over 14 amino acids. In nucleotides, the CDR3 is TGTGCCAGCAGTTCAGCGGGAGGGTTGAACGAGCAGTACTTC. Its translation: CASSSAGGLNEQYF.

This clonotype was found a few times. The J gene is TRBJ1-1, the V gene TRBV4-3, with D perhaps TRBD1 (5 bases). The V and J ends lost 0 bases and 6 bases respectively, with 17 bases between them. The CDR3 is 16 residues long. CDR1 is LGHNA and CDR2 is YSLEER in the germline V gene. The CDR3, as DNA: TGCGCCAGCAGCCAAGATGCTAAGTCCCGGGGGGCTGAAGCTTTCTTT. This sequence encodes CASSQDAKSRGAEAFF.

This clonotype was counted between two and nine times. The V gene is TRBV4-3, the J gene TRBJ1-1; D is unclear. Trimming removed 0 bases from V and 7 bases from J, with 9 bases in between. CDR3 length: 13 amino acids. Looked up from germline, CDR1 is LGHNA and CDR2 is YSLEER. CDR3 protein: CASSQDVWGEAFF. Written as DNA, the CDR3 is TGCGCCAGCAGCCAAGATGTTTGGGGTGAAGCTTTCTTT.

This clonotype showed up many times. This chain uses TRBV12-3 or TRBV12-4 with TRBJ2-5; no definite D call. V was trimmed by 4 bases and J by 3 bases, leaving 3 bases between them. The CDR3 length is 11 residues. The CDR3 loop is CASSSEETQYF. In DNA form, the CDR3 reads TGTGCCAGCAGTTCCGAAGAGACCCAGTACTTC.

This clonotype appeared a few times. This chain links TRBV6-1 with TRBJ2-1; no definite D call. CDR1 and CDR2 (germline): MNHNS, SASEGT. The V end lost 8 bases, the J end lost 0 bases, and 17 bases lay between the germline ends. The CDR3 has 16 residues. CDR3: CASQRSEVSSYNEQFF. As DNA, the CDR3 is TGTGCCAGCCAACGTTCCGAGGTTAGCTCCTACAATGAGCAGTTCTTC.

The rearrangement joins TRBV5-6 to TRBJ2-7; maybe TRBD2 (6 bases). The CDR3 length is 14 residues. V was pared by 0 bases and J by 1 base, with 8 bases between. Germline V CDR1 and CDR2: SGHDT, YYEEEE. The DNA of the CDR3 is TGTGCCAGCAGCTTGGGGACTATATCCTACGAGCAGTACTTC. This translates into CASSLGTISYEQYF.

CDR3 sequence reads: CASGDSEKLFF. The CDR3 DNA reads TGTGCCAGCGGTGACAGTGAAAAACTGTTTTTT. The chain employs TRBV27 and TRBJ1-4; TRBD1 might be the D (5 bases). Germline V gene data show CDR1 as MNHEY and CDR2 as SMNVEV (reference sequence). The CDR3 is made up of 11 amino acids. V dropped 8 bases and J dropped 7 bases, with 8 bases sitting between them.

There are a few counts of this clonotype. V gene TRBV27 combines with J gene TRBJ2-1, with D unresolved. The V end was cut by 5 bases, the J end by 5 bases, with 7 bases between. The CDR3 covers 12 residues. Germline V lookup: CDR1 MNHEY, CDR2 SMNVEV (reference sequence). The CDR3 here is CASSHHNNEQFF. In DNA, the CDR3 is TGTGCCAGCAGTCACCACAACAATGAGCAGTTCTTC.

The rearrangement links TRBV5-1 to TRBJ2-2; 9 bases line up with TRBD1. V was pared by 3 bases and J by 6 bases, with 15 bases of the junction left unmatched. This CDR3 has 18 amino acids. The germline CDR1 and CDR2 sequences are SGHRS and YFSETQ. This CDR3 is CASSYPPTGGRIPGELFF. For the CDR3, the DNA is TGCGCCAGCAGCTACCCTCCGACAGGGGGGAGAATTCCCGGGGAGCTGTTTTTT.

The J gene is TRBJ1-1, the V gene TRBV9; D might be TRBD1 (6 bases). CDR1 and CDR2 from the germline V gene are SGDLS and YYNGEE. Trimming removed 3 bases from V and 4 bases from J, with 10 bases in between. This CDR3 comprises 13 residues. The CDR3 sequence: CASSEGVGTEAFF. In DNA form, the CDR3 reads TGTGCCAGCAGCGAGGGGGTCGGCACTGAAGCTTTCTTT.

This clonotype was picked up a small number of times. V is TRBV4-1 and J is TRBJ2-1; D is unclear. V shed 5 bases and J shed 7 bases, with 9 bases lying between them. The germline gives CDR1 MGHRA, CDR2 YSYEKL. The CDR3 loop spans 12 amino acids. CDR3 coding DNA: TGCGCCAGCAGCATTCCCGAGAATGAGCAGTTCTTC. Amino acids: CASSIPENEQFF.

The chain combines TRBV4-2 with TRBJ2-1; 7 bases are shared with TRBD2. This CDR3 region has 20 residues. Germline CDR1 LGHNA, CDR2 YNFKEQ. Trimming took 0 bases from V and 9 from J; bases not matched to a gene: 23. The CDR3 loop is CASSQDGPGTQRGSLGEQFF. The CDR3 coding sequence is TGTGCCAGCAGCCAAGATGGACCTGGGACCCAACGCGGGAGTTTGGGTGAGCAGTTCTTC.

V gene TRBV27 combines with J gene TRBJ1-5; possibly TRBD1 for D (5 bases). This CDR3 is 14 amino acids long. Per the germline V gene, CDR1 is MNHEY and CDR2 is SMNVEV (reference sequence). The V end lost 3 bases, the J end lost 4 bases, and 10 bases lay between the germline ends. The chain's CDR3 is CASSLGGENQPQHF. Written as DNA, the CDR3 is TGTGCCAGCAGTTTGGGGGGAGAAAATCAGCCCCAGCATTTT.

Worth noting for this clonotype: An end of the junction differs from the germline gene, which may be a read error. The CDR3 nucleotides are TGTGCCAGCAGCCCGGGGGGGACTGAAGCTTACTTT. Residues: CASSPGGTEAYF. The chain joins TRBV27 to TRBJ1-1; maybe TRBD1 (5 bases). The germline gives CDR1 MNHEY, CDR2 SMNVEV (reference sequence). The CDR3 totals 12 residues.

The chain joins TRBV5-4 to TRBJ1-1; tentatively, D is TRBD1 (6 bases). Between the trimmed V and J ends, which lost 6 bases and 3 bases, there was a span of 15 bases. The germline V gene has CDR1 SGHNT and CDR2 YYREEE (reference sequence). The CDR3 covers 14 residues. CDR3 in DNA: TGTGCCAGCAAGATACAGGGTGGGTACACTGAAGCTTTCTTT. Amino acids: CASKIQGGYTEAFF.

This clonotype came up many times. J is TRBJ2-7 and V is TRBV27; a weak D match, TRBD2 (6 bases). Trimming cost V 8 bases and J 3 bases, with 14 bases left between them. The germline CDR1 and CDR2 sequences are MNHEY and SMNVEV (reference sequence). The CDR3 is 13 residues long. The DNA of the CDR3 is TGTGCCAGCGGGACTGGGACCTACTACGAGCAGTACTTC. Protein product: CASGTGTYYEQYF.

This chain uses TRBV20-1 with TRBJ1-1; D is unresolved. The germline CDR1 and CDR2 sequences are DFQATT and SNEGSKA (reference sequence). The V end lost 0 bases, the J end lost 5 bases, and 10 bases lay between the germline ends. The CDR3 is 13 amino acids. The CDR3 protein is CSAREVSGTEAFF. In DNA, the CDR3 is TGCAGTGCTAGAGAGGTTAGCGGGACTGAAGCTTTCTTT.

The rearrangement links TRBV12-5 to TRBJ1-2, with D unclear. The CDR3 has 15 residues. Trimming stripped 3 bases from V and 1 base from J, with 12 bases between. Looked up from germline, CDR1 is LGHNT and CDR2 is FRNRAP. DNA of the CDR3: TGTGCTAGTGGTTTTCCCGAGGACGTTAACTATGGCTACACCTTC. This gives the protein CASGFPEDVNYGYTF.

The chain uses TRBV20-1 and TRBJ2-5; tentative D call: TRBD2 (5 bases). V lost 5 bases and J 4 bases, leaving 14 bases between the germline ends. The CDR3 totals 13 residues. The germline V gene encodes CDR1 DFQATT and CDR2 SNEGSKA (reference sequence). In DNA form, the CDR3 reads TGCAGTGCTTCGGCGGAAGCGGCAGAGACCCAGTACTTC. Translated, it gives CSASAEAAETQYF.

V is TRBV15 and J is TRBJ2-1; D is possibly TRBD1 (6 bases). Germline-derived CDR1 and CDR2 are LNHNV and YYDKDF (reference sequence). V shed 3 bases and J shed 1 base, with 19 bases lying between them. This CDR3 region has 18 residues. CDR3 bases: TGTGCCACCAGCAGGACAGGCCCAGCCATTCCTTCCTACAATGAGCAGTTCTTC. Amino acid sequence: CATSRTGPAIPSYNEQFF.

Comments on this clonotype: The CDR3 ends on some other residue instead of the conserved phenylalanine or tryptophan, so this is likely a read error. V usage is TRBV12-3 or TRBV12-4 and J usage is TRBJ2-3; D remains ambiguous. This CDR3 spans 11 amino acids. Trimming pared 3 bases from V and 6 bases from J, leaving 4 bases between. CDR3 sequence: CASSFGDTQYL. The CDR3 DNA reads as TGTGCCAGCAGTTTTGGGGATACGCAGTATTTA.

The J gene is TRBJ2-3, the V gene TRBV20-1; TRBD1 aligns across 9 bases. V dropped 3 bases and J dropped 3; count of bases not matched to a gene: 16. The CDR3 extends over 18 amino acids. Germline CDR1 DFQATT, CDR2 SNEGSKA (reference sequence). The CDR3 DNA follows: TGCAGTGCTAGGCCCACCGGGACAGGGTATTTGGTGACAGATACGCAGTATTTT. It encodes CSARPTGTGYLVTDTQYF.